Following are 29 T cell receptor beta chains from one sample sequenced in a study of cytomegalovirus exposure and HLA in healthy donors. It was with 60 Vbeta and 13 Jbeta primers that the PCR ran. Only in-frame clones appear in the TCRdb table, and some are missing; sequencing was by immunoSEQ multiplex PCR. The table shows about 89,000 clones, with roughly 79% occurring only once. The sample comprised PBMCs. The receptor set was obtained from a male donor in good health and CMV-seronegative.

The genes are TRBV21-1 and TRBJ1-4; the table's D call of TRBD1 was not tested on the DNA. TRBV21-1 is noted as a pseudogene. The CDR3 totals 17 residues. The CDR3 loop is CASSKATQDGTIEKLFF. The DNA of the CDR3 is TGTGCCAGCAGCAAAGCCACACAGGATGGCACCATCGAAAAACTGTTTTTT.

This clone showed up just once. The rearrangement joins TRBV19 to TRBJ1-1, with TRBD1 matching over 8 bases. V shed 6 bases, J shed 5 bases, and the junction held 11 bases outside the gene matches. Germline-derived CDR1 and CDR2 are LNHDA and SQIVND (reference sequence). The length of the CDR3 is 15 residues. In DNA, the CDR3 is TGTGCCAGTAGGCCACGGGACAGGAAACCGACTGAAGCTTTCTTT. Encoded protein: CASRPRDRKPTEAFF.

This rearrangement joins TRBV14 to TRBJ2-7; D not certain. The CDR3 loop spans 13 amino acids. Trimming took off 2 bases at V and 2 bases at J, with 7 bases between the two ends. CDR1 is SGHDN and CDR2 is FVKESK in the germline V gene. This CDR3 reads CASSQTATYEQYF. The CDR3 coding sequence is TGTGCCAGCAGCCAAACAGCAACCTACGAGCAGTACTTC.

The chain has TRBV11-2 and TRBJ1-1, with D unclear. The CDR3 runs to 15 residues. The germline V and J ends were trimmed by 5 bases and 2 bases, with 15 bases remaining between them. In germline, CDR1 is SGHAT, CDR2 FQNNGV. The CDR3 reads CASSVQVGVNTEAFF. The DNA of the CDR3 is TGTGCCAGCAGCGTTCAGGTGGGAGTTAACACTGAAGCTTTCTTT.

The V gene is TRBV7-9, the J gene TRBJ2-1, with D possibly matching TRBD1 (6 bases). This CDR3 is 17 amino acids long. Germline assignment: CDR1 SEHNR and CDR2 FQNEAQ (reference sequence). V dropped 3 bases and J dropped 3 bases, with 18 bases sitting between them. CDR3 sequence reads: CASSLQQGPVYYNEQFF. The CDR3 DNA reads TGTGCCAGCAGCTTGCAACAGGGACCTGTTTACTACAATGAGCAGTTCTTC.

The gene calls are TRBV19 and TRBJ1-2; no clear D gene. In germline, CDR1 is LNHDA, CDR2 SQIVND (reference sequence). The V end lost 3 bases, the J end lost 8 bases, and 16 bases lay between the germline ends. The CDR3 runs to 14 residues. The CDR3 region has the DNA TGTGCCAGTAGTATCGGAGGCTCTGGTTACGGCTACACCTTC. It yields the protein CASSIGGSGYGYTF.

This clone was observed a few times. This rearrangement joins TRBV28 to TRBJ1-1; 7 nucleotides line up with TRBD1. CDR3 length equals 15 residues. Trimming cost V 6 bases and J 1 base; bases outside gene matches: 8. The germline V gene has CDR1 MDHEN and CDR2 SYDVKM. The CDR3 spells CASRTGALPNTEAFF. CDR3 DNA: TGTGCCAGCAGAACAGGGGCCCTACCGAACACTGAAGCTTTCTTT.

The rearrangement joins TRBV5-1 to TRBJ2-3, with 10 bases matching TRBD2. After removal of 5 bases from V and 2 bases from J, the junction contained 8 bases not matched to a gene. The CDR3 runs 16 residues. Germline V gives CDR1 SGHRS, CDR2 YFSETQ. The CDR3 nucleotides read TGCGCCAGCAGTCTAGCGGGAGTTCTTTTCACAGATACGCAGTATTTT. Encoded protein: CASSLAGVLFTDTQYF.

The CDR3 spells CASSFRRGHEQYF. The CDR3 DNA reads TGTGCCAGCAGCTTCCGTAGGGGGCACGAGCAGTACTTC. V gene TRBV7-8 combines with J gene TRBJ2-7, with 7 bases identical to TRBD1. Per germline, CDR1 SGHVS and CDR2 FQNEAQ. The junction had 4 bases not matched to a gene; V was cut back by 3 bases and J by 5 bases. The CDR3 is 13 amino acids.

The genes are TRBV9 and TRBJ2-7, with 14 bases aligning to TRBD2. V gave up 4 bases and J gave up 4 bases; unmatched junction bases: 10. Per the germline V gene, CDR1 is SGDLS and CDR2 is YYNGEE. There are 17 residues in the CDR3. This CDR3 reads CASSSGLAGGYDYEQYF. The CDR3 nucleotides read TGTGCCAGCAGCTCCGGACTAGCGGGAGGATACGATTACGAGCAGTACTTC. Combining the CDR3 with reference TRBV9 and TRBJ2-7 gives the whole variable domain DSGVTQTPKHLITATGQRVTLRCSPRSGDLSVYWYQQSLDQGLQFLIQYYNGEERAKGNILERFSAQQFPDLHSELNLSSLELGDSALYFCASSSGLAGGYDYEQYFGPGTRLTVT.

This chain connects TRBV9 to TRBJ1-3; the D gene is possibly TRBD1 (5 bases). Germline assignment: CDR1 SGDLS and CDR2 YYNGEE. The CDR3 runs 14 residues. Trimming removed 4 bases from V and 3 bases from J, with 11 bases in between. CDR3 bases: TGTGCCAGCAGCCCGACAGAAGGTGGAAACACCATATATTTT. Translated, it gives CASSPTEGGNTIYF.

The V and J genes are TRBV10-3 and TRBJ1-1, with D possibly being TRBD1 (6 bases). The germline gives CDR1 ENHRY, CDR2 SYGVKD. The CDR3 spans 13 residues. Between the trimmed V and J ends, which lost 6 bases and 2 bases, there was a span of 10 bases. This CDR3 reads CAISQGPNTEAFF. The CDR3 coding sequence is TGTGCCATCAGCCAGGGGCCCAACACTGAAGCTTTCTTT.

This sequence joins TRBV5-1 and TRBJ2-2, with D maybe TRBD2 (6 bases). V lost 5 bases and J lost 3, with 11 bases in between. The germline gives CDR1 SGHRS, CDR2 YFSETQ. This CDR3 contains 14 residues. The CDR3 region has the DNA TGCGCCAGCAGGGGGAGGATAGACACCGGGGAGCTGTTTTTT. Its translation is CASRGRIDTGELFF.

This chain links TRBV5-6 with TRBJ2-1; TRBD1 matches at 11 bases. Per the germline V gene, CDR1 is SGHDT and CDR2 is YYEEEE. The CDR3 length is 15 residues. V was clipped by 3 bases and J by 6 bases; unmatched bases: 5. CDR3 sequence reads: CASSWGQGVINEQFF. In DNA, the CDR3 is TGTGCCAGCAGCTGGGGACAGGGGGTTATCAATGAGCAGTTCTTC.

This clone showed up just a few times. This chain uses TRBV6-1 with TRBJ2-3; perhaps TRBD2 as D (6 bases). Looked up from germline, CDR1 is MNHNS and CDR2 is SASEGT. The CDR3 is made up of 15 amino acids. The V end lost 1 base, the J end lost 8 bases, and 16 bases lay between the germline ends. The CDR3 loop reads CASSEGGAAAGTQYF. The CDR3 nucleotides are TGTGCCAGCAGTGAAGGCGGGGCGGCCGCTGGTACGCAGTATTTT.

This chain uses TRBV6-1 with TRBJ2-2; 8 bases fit TRBD2. The CDR3 covers 14 residues. The V and J ends lost 11 bases and 5 bases, in that order; junction bases with no gene match: 10. CDR1 is MNHNS and CDR2 is SASEGT in the germline V gene. CDR3 DNA: TGTGCCCCGGGAGGGGTTGGGGTAACCGGGGAGCTGTTTTTT. Encoded protein: CAPGGVGVTGELFF.

The CDR3 DNA reads TGTGCTAGTGGTTTAGTGCTAGGACAGTACAACACTGAAGCTTTCTTT. Translated, it gives CASGLVLGQYNTEAFF. The rearrangement links TRBV12-5 to TRBJ1-1, with D possibly being TRBD1 (6 bases). Germline loops: CDR1 LGHNT, CDR2 FRNRAP. The length of the CDR3 is 16 residues. Trimming cost V 3 bases and J 2 bases, with 16 bases left between them.

V usage is TRBV6-5 and J usage is TRBJ1-3; D is perhaps TRBD1 (6 bases). CDR1 and CDR2 from the germline V gene are MNHEY and SVGAGI. This CDR3 is built from 15 residues. Trimming cost V 4 bases and J 0 bases, with 10 bases left between them. The CDR3 sequence is CASSSTGSSGNTIYF. The DNA of the CDR3 is TGTGCCAGCAGTTCCACAGGGAGCTCTGGAAACACCATATATTTT.

CDR3 nucleotides: TGTGCCAGCAGCTTGGAGAGCTCTGGGGCCAACGTCCTGACTTTC. Translated, it gives CASSLESSGANVLTF. The chain is built from TRBV5-4 and TRBJ2-6; D not resolved. Trimming cost V 0 bases and J 0 bases, with 4 bases left between them. The length of the CDR3 is 15 residues. From germline, CDR1 is SGHNT and CDR2 YYREEE (reference sequence).

This clone was detected only a few times. J is TRBJ2-7 and V is TRBV28; the D is unclear. The CDR3 runs 12 residues. Looked up from germline, CDR1 is MDHEN and CDR2 is SYDVKM. V dropped 4 bases and J dropped 2 bases, with 6 bases sitting between them. CDR3 sequence (DNA): TGTGCCAGCAGTTCCTATGCCTACGAGCAGTACTTC. As protein: CASSSYAYEQYF.

V and J are TRBV6-5 and TRBJ2-7; D is possibly TRBD2 (5 bases). The germline V gene has CDR1 MNHEY and CDR2 SVGAGI. The CDR3 is 14 residues long. Trimming removed 6 bases at V and 6 bases at J, with 18 bases between. For the CDR3, the DNA is TGTGCCAGCAGCGTGTCAGGAGGCGGTATCGAGCAGTACTTC. Its protein product is CASSVSGGGIEQYF.

DNA of the CDR3: TGCGCCAGCAGCCACCGACCGTCCTCGACAACTGAAGCTTTCTTT. This gives the protein CASSHRPSSTTEAFF. The genes are TRBV4-1 and TRBJ1-1; D gene uncertain. The CDR3 consists of 15 residues. Looked up from germline, CDR1 is MGHRA and CDR2 is YSYEKL. V lost 3 bases and J lost 5, with 16 bases in between.

The V call is TRBV4-3, the J call TRBJ1-2, with 9 nucleotides matching TRBD1. CDR1 is LGHNA and CDR2 is YSLEER in the germline V gene. Trimming took 0 bases from V and 1 from J; bases not matched to a gene: 6. The CDR3 consists of 17 residues. The CDR3 DNA reads as TGCGCCAGCAGCCAAGATCTAGGGACAGGGATTAACTATGGCTACACCTTC. Translation gives CASSQDLGTGINYGYTF.

Points on this clone: An end of the junction differs from the germline gene, which may be a read error. V is TRBV7-9 and J is TRBJ2-7; D perhaps matches TRBD1 (6 bases). Germline-derived CDR1 and CDR2 are SEHNR and FQNEAQ (reference sequence). This CDR3 is 15 amino acids long. CDR3 residues: CSSSPSRRGRYEQYF. The CDR3 coding sequence is TGTTCCAGCAGCCCAAGCCGCAGGGGAAGGTACGAGCAGTACTTC. Based on the CDR3 plus reference TRBV7-9 and TRBJ2-7, the full variable domain is DTGVSQNPRHKITKRGQNVTFRCDPISEHNRLYWYRQTLGQGPEFLTYFQNEAQLEKSRLLSDRFSAERPKGSFSTLEIQRTEQGDSAMYLCSSSPSRRGRYEQYFGPGTRLTVT.

The V gene is TRBV11-2, the J gene TRBJ2-6, with a weak D call TRBD1 (6 bases). Germline V gives CDR1 SGHAT, CDR2 FQNNGV. V dropped 5 bases and J dropped 3 bases, with 14 bases sitting between them. The CDR3 is 16 amino acids. The CDR3 sequence: CASSPQGWFGANVLTF. CDR3 nucleotide sequence: TGTGCCAGCAGCCCTCAGGGGTGGTTTGGGGCCAACGTCCTGACTTTC.

Concerning this clone itself: One end of the junction varies from germline; a read error may be responsible. The V call is TRBV7-9, the J call TRBJ2-7, with a possible D match to TRBD2 (6 bases). The CDR3 is 13 residues long. Germline assignment: CDR1 SEHNR and CDR2 FQNEAQ (reference sequence). CDR3 sequence (DNA): TGTTCCAGCAGCACCGGGACTCTATACGAGCAGTACTTC. This encodes CSSSTGTLYEQYF.

The rearrangement joins TRBV6-1 to TRBJ1-5, with a weak D call TRBD1 (5 bases). The CDR3 loop spans 15 amino acids. Germline CDR1 is MNHNS and CDR2 is SASEGT. Trimming cost V 6 bases and J 5 bases, with 17 bases left between them. This CDR3 reads CASRGRVMTHQPQHF. Here the CDR3 DNA reads TGTGCCAGCAGAGGCAGGGTCATGACCCATCAGCCCCAGCATTTT.

The rearrangement links TRBV2 to TRBJ2-6; a weak D match, TRBD2 (7 bases). The ends were cut back, 11 bases at V and 0 bases at J, with 17 bases in the middle. Germline-derived CDR1 and CDR2 are SNHLY and FYNNEI. The CDR3 is 16 amino acids. This CDR3 is CAGTGGLSSGANVLTF. The CDR3 region has the DNA TGTGCCGGCACGGGGGGCCTTTCCTCTGGGGCCAACGTCCTGACTTTC.

This clone is a singleton in its sample. The chain combines TRBV7-6 with TRBJ2-5, with D maybe TRBD2 (5 bases). This CDR3 comprises 15 residues. Germline V gene sequence: CDR1 SGHVS, CDR2 FNYEAQ. Trimming removed 5 bases at V and 1 base at J, with 14 bases between. For the CDR3, the DNA is TGTGCCAGCAGCCCCCTCGCGGGCCGCCAAGAGACCCAGTACTTC. Residues: CASSPLAGRQETQYF.